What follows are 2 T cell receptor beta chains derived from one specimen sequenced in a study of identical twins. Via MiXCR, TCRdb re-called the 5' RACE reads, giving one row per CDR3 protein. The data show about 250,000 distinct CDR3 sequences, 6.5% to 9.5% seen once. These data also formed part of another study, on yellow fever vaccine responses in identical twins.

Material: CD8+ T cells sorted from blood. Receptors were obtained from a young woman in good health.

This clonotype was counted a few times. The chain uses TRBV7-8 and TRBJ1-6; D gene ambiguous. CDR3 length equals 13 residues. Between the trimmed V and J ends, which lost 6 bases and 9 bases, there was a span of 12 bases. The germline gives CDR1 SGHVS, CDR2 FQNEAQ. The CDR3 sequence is CASRLGEGSPLHF. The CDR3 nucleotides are TGTGCCAGCAGGCTAGGCGAGGGTTCACCCCTCCACTTT. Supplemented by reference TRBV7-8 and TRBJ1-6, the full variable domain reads GAGVSQSPRYKVAKRGQDVALRCDPISGHVSLFWYQQALGQGPEFLTYFQNEAQLDKSGLPSDRFFAERPEGSVSTLKIQRTQQEDSAVYLCASRLGEGSPLHFGNGTRLTVT.

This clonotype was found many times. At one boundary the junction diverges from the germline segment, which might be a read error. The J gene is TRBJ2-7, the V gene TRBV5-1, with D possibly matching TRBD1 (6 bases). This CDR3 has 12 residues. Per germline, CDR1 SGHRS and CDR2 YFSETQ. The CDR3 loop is CASSLEGVTLDF. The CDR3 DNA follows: TGCGCCAGCAGCTTGGAGGGGGTCACCTTGGACTTC.